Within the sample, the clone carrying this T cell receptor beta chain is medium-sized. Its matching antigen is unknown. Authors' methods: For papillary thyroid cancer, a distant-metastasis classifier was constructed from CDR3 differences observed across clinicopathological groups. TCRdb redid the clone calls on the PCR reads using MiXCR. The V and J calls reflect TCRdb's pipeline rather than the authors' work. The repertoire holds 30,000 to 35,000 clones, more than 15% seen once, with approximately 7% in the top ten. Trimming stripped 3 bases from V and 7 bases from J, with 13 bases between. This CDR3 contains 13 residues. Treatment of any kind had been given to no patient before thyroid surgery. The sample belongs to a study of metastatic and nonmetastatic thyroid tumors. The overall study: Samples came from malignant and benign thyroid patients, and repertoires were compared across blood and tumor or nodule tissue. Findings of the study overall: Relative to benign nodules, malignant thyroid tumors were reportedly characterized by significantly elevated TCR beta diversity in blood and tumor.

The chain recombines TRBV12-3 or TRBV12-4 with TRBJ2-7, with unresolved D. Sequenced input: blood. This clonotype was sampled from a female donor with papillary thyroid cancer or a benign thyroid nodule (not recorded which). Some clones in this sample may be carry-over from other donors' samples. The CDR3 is CASSFLSMGEQYF. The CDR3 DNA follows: TGTGCCAGCAGTTTTCTTAGCATGGGAGAGCAGTACTTC.